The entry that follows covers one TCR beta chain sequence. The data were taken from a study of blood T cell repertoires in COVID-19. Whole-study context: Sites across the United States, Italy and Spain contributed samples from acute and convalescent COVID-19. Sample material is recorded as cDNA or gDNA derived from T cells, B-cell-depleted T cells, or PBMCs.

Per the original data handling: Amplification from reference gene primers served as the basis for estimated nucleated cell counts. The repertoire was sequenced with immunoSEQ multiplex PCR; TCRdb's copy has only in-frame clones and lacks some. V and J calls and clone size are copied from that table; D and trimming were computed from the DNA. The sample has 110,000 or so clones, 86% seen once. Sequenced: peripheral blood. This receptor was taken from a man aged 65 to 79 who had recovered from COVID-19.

CDR3 in amino acids: CASSRDRAWVVEAFF. As DNA, the CDR3 is TGTGCCAGCAGCCGAGACAGGGCTTGGGTTGTTGAAGCTTTCTTT. The genes are TRBV3-1 (or the pseudogene TRBV3-2) and TRBJ1-1; 7 nucleotides agree with TRBD1. V lost 4 bases and J lost 7; bases outside the gene matches: 12. Looked up from germline, CDR1 is LGHDT and CDR2 is YNNKEL (reference sequence). The CDR3 is 15 amino acids.